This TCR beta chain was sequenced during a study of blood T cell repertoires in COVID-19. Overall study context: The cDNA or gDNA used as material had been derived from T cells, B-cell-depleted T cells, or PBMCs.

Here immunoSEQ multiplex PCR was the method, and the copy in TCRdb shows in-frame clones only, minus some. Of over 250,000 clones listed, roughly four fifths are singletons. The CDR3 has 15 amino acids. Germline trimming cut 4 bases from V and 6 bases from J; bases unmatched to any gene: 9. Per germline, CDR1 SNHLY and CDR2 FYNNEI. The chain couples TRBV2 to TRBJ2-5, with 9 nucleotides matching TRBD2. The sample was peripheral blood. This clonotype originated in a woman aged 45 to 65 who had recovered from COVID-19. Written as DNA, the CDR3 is TGTGCCAGCAGTGCTAGACTAGCGGAGGAGAAGACCCAGTACTTC. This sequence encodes CASSARLAEEKTQYF.